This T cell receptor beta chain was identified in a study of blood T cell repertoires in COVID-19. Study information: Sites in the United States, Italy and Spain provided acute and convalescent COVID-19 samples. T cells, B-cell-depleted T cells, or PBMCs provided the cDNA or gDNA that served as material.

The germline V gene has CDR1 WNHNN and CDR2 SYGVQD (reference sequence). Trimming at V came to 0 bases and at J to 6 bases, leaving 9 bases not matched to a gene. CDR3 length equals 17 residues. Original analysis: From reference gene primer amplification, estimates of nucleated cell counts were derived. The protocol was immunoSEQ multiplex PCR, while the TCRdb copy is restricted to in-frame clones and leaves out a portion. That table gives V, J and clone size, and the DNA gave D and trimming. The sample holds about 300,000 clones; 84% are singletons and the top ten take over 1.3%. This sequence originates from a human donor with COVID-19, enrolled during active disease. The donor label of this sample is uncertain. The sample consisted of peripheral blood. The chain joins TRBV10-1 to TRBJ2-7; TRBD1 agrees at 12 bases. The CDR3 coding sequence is TGCGCCAGCAGTGAGTCGATGGGACAGGGGGCGAGCCGCGAGCAGTACTTC. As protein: CASSESMGQGASREQYF.